The 28 T cell receptor beta chains given below trace back to one sample, sequenced in a study of blood T cell repertoires in COVID-19. Sequencing was performed with immunoSEQ multiplex PCR; in TCRdb, only in-frame clones are kept and a portion is missing. The data contain some 200,000 clones, around four fifths of them singletons. The sample consisted of peripheral blood. These receptors all stem from a woman aged 55-70 years who had recovered from COVID-19.

V usage is TRBV6-2 or TRBV6-3 and J usage is TRBJ2-2; 9 bases align to TRBD1. This CDR3 is built from 16 residues. Per the germline V gene, CDR1 is MNHEY and CDR2 is SVGEGT. The V segment lost 2 bases and the J segment 6 bases; nucleotides outside the gene matches: 7. The CDR3 is CASSYGYRGLAGELFF. CDR3 sequence (DNA): TGTGCCAGCAGTTACGGGTACAGGGGGCTGGCCGGGGAGCTGTTTTTT.

V usage is TRBV7-2 and J usage is TRBJ2-1; 7 bases are shared with TRBD1. Looked up from germline, CDR1 is SGHTA and CDR2 is FQGNSA. Unmatched junction bases numbered 11, after V lost 5 bases and J lost 16 bases. The CDR3 is made up of 12 amino acids. Here the CDR3 DNA reads TGTGCCAGCAGCATAAACCGGGACAGACCTTTCTTC. As protein: CASSINRDRPFF.

The chain uses TRBV29-1 and TRBJ1-3; D unresolved. V was clipped by 5 bases and J by 1 base, with 12 bases between them. This CDR3 contains 14 residues. The V gene's germline CDR1 is SQVTM and CDR2 ANQGSEA. The DNA of the CDR3 is TGCAGCGTTCGTGGTCTTAGATCTGGAAACACCATATATTTT. Its translation: CSVRGLRSGNTIYF.

J is TRBJ2-2 and V is TRBV7-2; D is uncertain. Trimming took off 0 bases at V and 5 bases at J, with 13 bases between the two ends. CDR1 is SGHTA and CDR2 is FQGNSA in the germline V gene. This CDR3 region has 16 residues. The CDR3 loop is CASSLAVRHSTGELFF. CDR3 DNA: TGTGCCAGCAGCTTAGCGGTTCGACACTCGACCGGGGAGCTGTTTTTT.

The chain links TRBV5-1 to TRBJ1-1; the match to TRBD1 covers 7 bases. CDR1 and CDR2 (germline): SGHRS, YFSETQ. The CDR3 loop spans 14 amino acids. Trimming cost V 5 bases and J 2 bases; bases outside gene matches: 6. CDR3 nucleotides: TGCGCCAGCAGAAGACAGGGAACTAACACTGAAGCTTTCTTT. As protein: CASRRQGTNTEAFF.

This chain links TRBV11-3 with TRBJ2-2; D is possibly TRBD1 (7 bases). V lost 2 bases, J lost 4 bases, and 11 bases lay in between. The CDR3 loop spans 15 amino acids. Germline V gene data show CDR1 as SGHNT and CDR2 as YENEEA. The CDR3 DNA reads as TGTGCCAGCAGCTTACAGGGGGGAGGCACCGGGGAGCTGTTTTTT. Translation gives CASSLQGGGTGELFF.

This chain connects TRBV5-5 to TRBJ1-4; unclear D gene. CDR3 size: 14 residues. CDR1 and CDR2 (germline): SGHKS, YYEKEE (reference sequence). V lost 4 bases and J lost 0, with 7 bases in between. The CDR3 region is CASSRYATNEKLFF. The CDR3 DNA sequence: TGTGCCAGCAGCCGCTATGCAACTAATGAAAAACTGTTTTTT.

The chain combines TRBV10-1 with TRBJ2-2; the D gene is possibly TRBD1 (5 bases). The V and J ends lost 6 bases and 1 base respectively, with 15 bases between them. The CDR3 sequence is 16 residues long. In germline, CDR1 is WNHNN, CDR2 SYGVQD (reference sequence). The CDR3, as DNA: TGCGCCAGCAGCGAGAAGGGGATAGGGAACACCGGGGAGCTGTTTTTT. It specifies CASSEKGIGNTGELFF.

The rearrangement links TRBV19 to TRBJ2-1; 9 nucleotides agree with TRBD2. CDR3 length equals 15 residues. V lost 6 bases and J lost 9; bases outside the gene matches: 12. Germline-derived CDR1 and CDR2 are LNHDA and SQIVND (reference sequence). The CDR3 spells CASSYGLAYRGEQFF. CDR3 sequence (DNA): TGTGCCAGTAGCTACGGACTAGCGTACCGCGGTGAGCAGTTCTTC.

This chain links TRBV7-9 with TRBJ2-6; D gene ambiguous. Germline loops: CDR1 SEHNR, CDR2 FQNEAQ (reference sequence). This CDR3 comprises 16 residues. The V end lost 5 bases, the J end lost 2 bases, and 13 bases lay between the germline ends. CDR3 nucleotides: TGTGCCAGCAGCCCCCGAGGCACTACTGGGGCCAACGTCCTGACTTTC. Translation gives CASSPRGTTGANVLTF.

The chain carries TRBV5-3 and TRBJ2-7; the D is unclear. TRBV5-3 is marked as an open reading frame, function uncertain. Between the trimmed V and J ends, which lost 1 base and 3 bases, there was a span of 17 bases. The CDR3 is 16 residues long. The CDR3 nucleotides read TGTGCCAGAAGCTTGTATGGTGTTCGCGTTGTCTACGAGCAGTACTTC. This encodes CARSLYGVRVVYEQYF.

CDR3 nucleotides: TGTGCCAGCAGCCCTTGGGTCGGGGGGCAAGAGACCCAGTACTTC. Its translation: CASSPWVGGQETQYF. V and J are TRBV9 and TRBJ2-5; TRBD2 agrees at 7 bases. The germline gives CDR1 SGDLS, CDR2 YYNGEE. CDR3 length: 15 residues. The J segment lost 2 bases and the V segment lost 4 bases, leaving 8 bases of the junction unmatched.

V is TRBV19 and J is TRBJ2-3; TRBD2 matches 13 bases. CDR1 and CDR2 (germline): LNHDA, SQIVND (reference sequence). The ends lost 6 bases at V and 3 bases at J; junction bases unmatched: 6. CDR3 length: 16 residues. The chain's CDR3 is CASSLGLAGETDTQYF. The DNA for the CDR3 is TGTGCCAGTAGCCTCGGACTAGCGGGGGAAACAGATACGCAGTATTTT.

The CDR3 nucleotides read TGTGCCAGCAGCACTGGAGGGGTCGTGCCACCCCTCCACTTT. Amino acids: CASSTGGVVPPLHF. The chain carries TRBV5-6 and TRBJ1-6; maybe TRBD1 (5 bases). The germline V gene has CDR1 SGHDT and CDR2 YYEEEE. The CDR3 runs 14 residues. The V gene lost 4 bases and the J gene lost 11 bases, with 16 bases spanning the gap.

The V gene is TRBV3-1 (or the pseudogene TRBV3-2), the J gene TRBJ2-7; 9 positions match TRBD2. Germline CDR1 LGHDT, CDR2 YNNKEL (reference sequence). This CDR3 has 18 residues. The junction had 12 bases not matched to a gene; V was cut back by 0 bases and J by 3 bases. This chain's CDR3 is CASSQDPYFAGGLYEQYF. CDR3 DNA sequence: TGTGCCAGCAGCCAAGATCCCTACTTTGCGGGGGGGCTCTACGAGCAGTACTTC.

The chain carries TRBV30 and TRBJ1-4; D not resolved. Germline CDR1 GTSNPN, CDR2 SVGIG (reference sequence). CDR3 length: 13 amino acids. The CDR3 spells CARSSNGGEKLFF. The CDR3 region has the DNA TGTGCGCGAAGTAGCAACGGCGGAGAAAAACTGTTTTTT.

The chain recombines TRBV9 with TRBJ1-4; 7 nucleotides line up with TRBD1. Germline V gene data show CDR1 as SGDLS and CDR2 as YYNGEE. The V gene end was trimmed by 4 bases and the J gene end by 7 bases; junction bases not matched to a gene: 7. The CDR3 covers 14 residues. CDR3 residues: CASSPTGFFEKLFF. CDR3 DNA: TGTGCCAGCAGCCCGACAGGGTTTTTTGAAAAACTGTTTTTT.

The chain employs TRBV19 and TRBJ1-5; possible D gene TRBD1, 6 bases. Germline CDR1 LNHDA, CDR2 SQIVND (reference sequence). Trimming removed 5 bases from V and 3 bases from J, with 17 bases in between. The CDR3 totals 16 residues. The CDR3 sequence is CASSPLRPGDNQPQHF. CDR3 DNA: TGTGCCAGTAGTCCCTTGCGTCCAGGGGACAATCAGCCCCAGCATTTT.

The chain has TRBV6-5 and TRBJ1-2; TRBD1 might be the D (6 bases). Germline values: CDR1 MNHEY, CDR2 SVGAGI. This CDR3 has 13 amino acids. V lost 2 bases and J lost 7, with 11 bases in between. The CDR3 coding sequence is TGTGCCAGCAGTTACCGGCAGGACAGTGGCTACACCTTC. This codes for CASSYRQDSGYTF.

The chain carries TRBV5-4 and TRBJ2-3; perhaps TRBD1 as D (5 bases). The CDR3 contains 14 residues. Germline V lookup: CDR1 SGHNT, CDR2 YYREEE (reference sequence). Trimming left V 4 bases short and J 2 bases short, with 11 bases between. CDR3 in DNA: TGTGCCAGCAGCGATGACAGATACACAGATACGCAGTATTTT. Amino acid sequence: CASSDDRYTDTQYF. Full variable domain (missing parts from reference TRBV5-4 and TRBJ2-3): ETGVTQSPTHLIKTRGQQVTLRCSSQSGHNTVSWYQQALGQGPQFIFQYYREEENGRGNFPPRFSGLQFPNYSSELNVNALELDDSALYLCASSDDRYTDTQYFGPGTRLTVL.

This chain joins TRBV19 and TRBJ2-1; TRBD2 might be the D (6 bases). CDR1 and CDR2 from the germline V gene are LNHDA and SQIVND (reference sequence). V was clipped by 4 bases and J by 4 bases, with 14 bases between them. The CDR3 is 15 amino acids. The CDR3 loop is CASSTERGLYNEQFF. CDR3 DNA: TGTGCCAGTAGTACAGAAAGGGGACTTTACAATGAGCAGTTCTTC.

The chain carries TRBV7-6 and TRBJ2-2; TRBD2 aligns across 10 bases. The germline gives CDR1 SGHVS, CDR2 FNYEAQ. V dropped 3 bases and J dropped 6; count of bases not matched to a gene: 13. The CDR3 spans 18 residues. CDR3 protein: CASSFSSSGGPGSGELFF. In nucleotides, the CDR3 is TGTGCCAGCAGCTTCTCCAGTAGCGGGGGGCCAGGATCCGGGGAGCTGTTTTTT. The full variable domain, in which reference TRBV7-6 and TRBJ2-2 provide the parts outside the CDR3, is GAGVSQSPRYKVTKRGQDVALRCDPISGHVSLYWYRQALGQGPEFLTYFNYEAQQDKSGLPNDRFSAERPEGSISTLTIQRTEQRDSAMYRCASSFSSSGGPGSGELFFGEGSRLTVL.

The chain uses TRBV19 and TRBJ1-1; D perhaps matches TRBD1 (5 bases). V was shortened by 5 bases and J by 8 bases, with 12 bases between the two germline ends. The V gene's germline CDR1 is LNHDA and CDR2 SQIVND (reference sequence). CDR3 length: 12 amino acids. The CDR3 bases are TGTGCCAGTAGTTTTAGTAGGGGCGAAGCTTTCTTT. This translates into CASSFSRGEAFF. Looking up the rest from reference TRBV19 and TRBJ1-1 gives the full variable domain: DGGITQSPKYLFRKEGQNVTLSCEQNLNHDAMYWYRQDPGQGLRLIYYSQIVNDFQKGDIAEGYSVSREKKESFPLTVTSAQKNPTAFYLCASSFSRGEAFFGQGTRLTVV.

CDR3 protein: CASSARQGSYEQYF. Written as DNA, the CDR3 is TGTGCCAGCAGCGCCAGACAGGGTTCCTACGAGCAGTACTTC. This chain connects TRBV7-8 to TRBJ2-7; 7 nucleotides match TRBD1. CDR1 and CDR2 (germline): SGHVS, FQNEAQ. The CDR3 loop spans 14 amino acids. The junction had 5 bases not matched to a gene; V was cut back by 5 bases and J by 1 base.

This chain links TRBV5-1 with TRBJ2-3; 8 nucleotides line up with TRBD2. Trimming cost V 4 bases and J 5 bases; bases outside gene matches: 9. This CDR3 contains 15 residues. CDR1 SGHRS and CDR2 YFSETQ come from the germline V gene. The DNA of the CDR3 is TGCGCCAGCAGCATACTAGCGGCCCTGGGAGATACGCAGTATTTT. Translated, it gives CASSILAALGDTQYF.

The chain joins TRBV7-3 to TRBJ2-7; possibly TRBD1 for D (5 bases). V lost 5 bases and J lost 6, with 14 bases in between. Germline V lookup: CDR1 SGHTA, CDR2 FQGTGA. The CDR3 totals 13 residues. CDR3 in amino acids: CASSTVQGGEQYF. CDR3 sequence (DNA): TGTGCCAGCAGCACGGTGCAGGGCGGCGAGCAGTACTTC.

Worth noting for this clone: A single base separates this from a much larger clone, so it may be a read error. The rearrangement uses TRBV5-6 and TRBJ2-7, with 14 bases fitting TRBD2. This CDR3 region has 15 residues. Trimming removed 3 bases from V and 4 bases from J; junction bases left unmatched: 3. Germline V gene sequence: CDR1 SGHDT, CDR2 YYEEEE. DNA of the CDR3: TGTGCCAGCAGCTCGACTAGCGGGGGGGCGTACGAGCAGTACTTC. As protein: CASSSTSGGAYEQYF. Looking up the rest from reference TRBV5-6 and TRBJ2-7 gives the full variable domain: DAGVTQSPTHLIKTRGQQVTLRCSPKSGHDTVSWYQQALGQGPQFIFQYYEEEERQRGNFPDRFSGHQFPNYSSELNVNALLLGDSALYLCASSSTSGGAYEQYFGPGTRLTVT.

The J gene is TRBJ2-7, the V gene TRBV11-2; 8 bases align to TRBD1. The CDR3 covers 16 residues. V shed 3 bases, J shed 3 bases, and the junction held 10 bases outside the gene matches. CDR1 SGHAT and CDR2 FQNNGV come from the germline V gene. In DNA form, the CDR3 reads TGTGCCAGCAGCTTCCCTCGACAGGGGAACCTCTACGAGCAGTACTTC. As protein: CASSFPRQGNLYEQYF.